This T cell receptor beta chain was found in a study of cytomegalovirus exposure and HLA in healthy donors. There are 15 residues in the CDR3. The ends were cut back, 1 base at V and 4 bases at J, with 12 bases in the middle. Germline assignment: CDR1 SGHAT and CDR2 FQNNGV. With 60 Vbeta and 13 Jbeta primers, the PCR was carried out. Assay used: immunoSEQ multiplex PCR; TCRdb lists only in-frame clones, some missing. The data contain around 99,000 clones, 65% to 80% of them singletons. The V gene is TRBV11-2, the J gene TRBJ2-3; no clear D gene. The sequence came from a male donor in good health and CMV-seronegative. Sequencing was done on a sample of PBMCs. CDR3 nucleotides: TGTGCCAGCAGCTTAGCCCGATCTGGCCCAGATACGCAGTATTTT. Translated, it gives CASSLARSGPDTQYF.